Reported below is one TCR beta chain. In the authors' methods: How many nucleated cells were present was estimated from reference gene primer amplification. Using immunoSEQ multiplex PCR, the repertoire was profiled, and TCRdb retains in-frame clones only, with some absent. From that table come the V and J calls and clone size; the DNA was used to work out D and trimming. The table includes some 500,000 clones, approximately 90% detected once. The data were obtained in a study of blood T cell repertoires in COVID-19. Looking at the study overall: PBMCs, B-cell-depleted T cells, or T cells provided the cDNA or gDNA that made up the material.

Participant-given clinical history determined each cohort assignment. CDR1 is LNHDA and CDR2 is SQIVND in the germline V gene (reference sequence). The CDR3 contains 15 residues. Between the trimmed V and J ends, which lost 3 bases and 0 bases, there was a span of 10 bases. Source material: PBMCs or T cells enriched from blood (not recorded which). The receptor comes from a woman aged 40 to 50 who had recovered from COVID-19. This chain joins TRBV19 and TRBJ2-3, with D tentatively TRBD2 (5 bases). CDR3 region: CASSMGGLSTDTQYF. The CDR3 nucleotides read TGTGCCAGTAGTATGGGCGGGCTAAGCACAGATACGCAGTATTTT.